The next 6 T cell receptor beta chains were all read from a single sample in a study of human T cells and chemical hapten exposure (dated by TCRdb to the early 2020s). The library was produced with RACE. TCRdb names NextSeq 500 as the instrument used. The public reads were reprocessed in TCRdb via fastp at Q25 and MiXCR, keeping in-frame beta chains. Rows merge per CDR3 protein into single entries with the most common DNA and genes. The table for this sample lists 55,000 to 75,000 distinct CDR3 sequences; 9.5% to 15% of them were counted only once. The ten top clones hold roughly 2.3% of the sample. What this sample's time point label stands for: patch test 3, about 24 weeks after DPC sensitization. The label giving this sample's treatment or condition can be read as: therapeutic diphenylcyclopropenone sensitization with weekly scalp DPC. The source material was whole blood, sampled in connection with sensitization to the hapten diphenylcyclopropenone (DPC). All receptors come from a young man with alopecia areata. Some clones in this sample may be carry-over from other donors' samples.

This clonotype has only a few counts. The chain is built from TRBV7-8 and TRBJ2-3; D may match TRBD1 or TRBD2 (5 bases each). Germline CDR1 SGHVS, CDR2 FQNEAQ. The germline V and J ends were trimmed by 3 bases and 2 bases, with 18 bases remaining between them. This CDR3 has 17 amino acids. The CDR3: CASSFPSRGFPTDTQYF. Here the CDR3 DNA reads TGTGCCAGCAGCTTCCCCTCGAGGGGATTTCCCACAGATACGCAGTATTTT.

This clonotype was detected many times. This sequence joins TRBV5-1 and TRBJ2-2; D is perhaps TRBD2 (5 bases). Trimming removed 5 bases at V and 3 bases at J, with 11 bases between. Germline CDR1 and CDR2: SGHRS and YFSETQ. There are 14 residues in the CDR3. For the CDR3, the DNA is TGCGCCAGCAGTTTGAGGGCCGACACCGGGGAGCTGTTTTTT. This codes for CASSLRADTGELFF. Variable domain in full (rest from reference TRBV5-1 and TRBJ2-2): KAGVTQTPRYLIKTRGQQVTLSCSPISGHRSVSWYQQTPGQGLQFLFEYFSETQRNKGNFPGRFSGRQFSNSRSEMNVSTLELGDSALYLCASSLRADTGELFFGEGSRLTVL.

This clonotype was found many times. V and J are TRBV12-3 or TRBV12-4 and TRBJ2-5; 10 nucleotides align to TRBD2. The CDR3 has 17 amino acids. The J segment lost 4 bases and the V segment lost 3 bases, leaving 11 bases of the junction unmatched. The CDR3 region has the DNA TGTGCCAGCAGTTTTATAGCGGGGGGACGAGGGCGAGAGACCCAGTACTTC. The encoded protein is CASSFIAGGRGRETQYF.

This clonotype was recorded many times. The chain joins TRBV9 to TRBJ1-4; tentatively, D is TRBD1 (5 bases). The CDR3 loop spans 13 amino acids. CDR1 and CDR2 from the germline V gene are SGDLS and YYNGEE. V gave up 3 bases and J gave up 8 bases, with 11 bases separating them. The CDR3 DNA reads TGTGCCAGCAGCGAGGGGTTCAAGGAAAAACTGTTTTTT. Amino acid sequence: CASSEGFKEKLFF. The complete variable domain, with remaining parts taken from reference TRBV9 and TRBJ1-4, reads DSGVTQTPKHLITATGQRVTLRCSPRSGDLSVYWYQQSLDQGLQFLIQYYNGEERAKGNILERFSAQQFPDLHSELNLSSLELGDSALYFCASSEGFKEKLFFGSGTQLSVL.

This chain connects TRBV7-2 to TRBJ2-7; TRBD1 matches 10 bases. Germline-derived CDR1 and CDR2 are SGHTA and FQGNSA. Trimming at V came to 5 bases and at J to 2 bases, leaving 3 bases not matched to a gene. This CDR3 has 14 amino acids. CDR3 in amino acids: CASSRTGGTYEQYF. The DNA of the CDR3 is TGTGCCAGCAGCAGGACAGGGGGGACCTACGAGCAGTACTTC.

This clonotype was seen repeatedly, ten times or more. V usage is TRBV9 and J usage is TRBJ1-6; D is unresolved. CDR3 length equals 13 residues. With 3 bases removed from V and 12 bases from J, the gap between germline ends came to 13 bases. Germline CDR1 and CDR2: SGDLS and YYNGEE. The chain's CDR3 is CASSGSGGLPLHF. The CDR3 DNA follows: TGTGCCAGCAGCGGATCGGGTGGTTTACCCCTCCACTTT.